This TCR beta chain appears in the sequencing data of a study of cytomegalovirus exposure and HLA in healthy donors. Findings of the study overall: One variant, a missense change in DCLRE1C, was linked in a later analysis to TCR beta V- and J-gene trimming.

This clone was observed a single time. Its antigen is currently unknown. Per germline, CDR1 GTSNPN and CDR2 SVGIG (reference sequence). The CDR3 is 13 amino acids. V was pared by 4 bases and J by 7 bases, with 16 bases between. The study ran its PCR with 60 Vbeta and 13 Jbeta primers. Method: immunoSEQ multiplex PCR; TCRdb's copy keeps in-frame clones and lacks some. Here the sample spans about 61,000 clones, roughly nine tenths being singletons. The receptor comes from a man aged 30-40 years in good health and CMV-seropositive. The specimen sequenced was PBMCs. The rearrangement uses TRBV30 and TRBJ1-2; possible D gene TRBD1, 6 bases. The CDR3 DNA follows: TGTGCCTGGAACAACTACAGGGAGGGTGGCTACACCTTC. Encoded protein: CAWNNYREGGYTF.